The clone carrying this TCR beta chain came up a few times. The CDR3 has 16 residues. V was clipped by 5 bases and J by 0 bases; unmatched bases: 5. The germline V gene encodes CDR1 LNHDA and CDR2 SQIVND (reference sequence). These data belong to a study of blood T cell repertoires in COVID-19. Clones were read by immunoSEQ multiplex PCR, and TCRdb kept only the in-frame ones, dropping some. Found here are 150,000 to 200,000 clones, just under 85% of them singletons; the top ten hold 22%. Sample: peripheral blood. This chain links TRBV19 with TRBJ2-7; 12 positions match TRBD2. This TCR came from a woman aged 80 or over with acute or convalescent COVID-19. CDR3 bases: TGTGCCAGTAGTTCTACTAGCGGGAGGCTCTCCTACGAGCAGTACTTC. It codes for CASSSTSGRLSYEQYF.